This TCR beta chain was identified during a study of shared clonotypes between healthy human individuals. Whole-study context: Ranging from 18 to 49 in age, donors were two women and three men. Study-wide results and limits: Generation probabilities were higher for clonotypes shared across all four sorted-subset donors than for unshared ones.

Sequenced by immunoSEQ multiplex PCR; TCRdb stores in-frame clones only, minus some. The sample holds millions of clones; 85% to 95% are singletons and the top ten take 1.5% to 2%. Naive CD8 cells lacked CD45RO, underwent positive selection for CCR7 and left out terminally differentiated effector memory CD45RA+ cells. The CDR3 is 14 residues long. Trimming removed 5 bases at V and 3 bases at J, with 14 bases between. Germline values: CDR1 MNHEY, CDR2 SMNVEV (reference sequence). About this clone: Its antigen is unidentified.

The sequencing sample was made of naive CD8+ T cells from PBMCs. This TCR was recovered from a young man in good health. Some clones in this sample may be carry-over from other donors' samples. The chain links TRBV27 to TRBJ2-7, with a weak D call TRBD1 (6 bases). The CDR3 region is CASSGDTLYYEQYF. DNA for the CDR3: TGTGCCAGCAGTGGGGACACCCTATACTACGAGCAGTACTTC.